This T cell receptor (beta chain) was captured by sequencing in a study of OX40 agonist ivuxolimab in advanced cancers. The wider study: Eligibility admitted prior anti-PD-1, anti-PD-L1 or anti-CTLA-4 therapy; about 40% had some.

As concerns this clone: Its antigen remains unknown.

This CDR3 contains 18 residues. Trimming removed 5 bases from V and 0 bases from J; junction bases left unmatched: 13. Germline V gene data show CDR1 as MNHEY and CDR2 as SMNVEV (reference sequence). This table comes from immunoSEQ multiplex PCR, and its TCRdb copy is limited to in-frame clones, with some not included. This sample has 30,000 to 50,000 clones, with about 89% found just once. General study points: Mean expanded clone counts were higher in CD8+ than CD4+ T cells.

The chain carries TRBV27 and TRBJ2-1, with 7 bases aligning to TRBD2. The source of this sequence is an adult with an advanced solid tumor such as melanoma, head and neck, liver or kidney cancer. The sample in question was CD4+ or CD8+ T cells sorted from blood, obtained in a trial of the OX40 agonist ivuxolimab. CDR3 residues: CASSSELGGTSSYNEQFF. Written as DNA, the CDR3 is TGTGCCAGCAGTAGTGAGCTGGGGGGGACGAGCTCCTACAATGAGCAGTTCTTC.